This T cell receptor (beta chain) was captured in a study of T cells in Graves' hyperthyroidism and ophthalmopathy. Trimming took 7 bases from V and 5 from J; bases not matched to a gene: 8. The CDR3 loop spans 13 amino acids. There were TCR beta CDR3 regions amplified from RNA transcripts. An initial round of RT-PCR targeting the TCR CDR3 relied on the HTBI primer set. From the multiplex PCR reads, TCRdb called clonotypes with MiXCR, one entry per CDR3 protein. Of under 30,000 distinct CDR3 sequences in the sample, 45% to 55% were seen once. This clonotype was counted at least ten times. Sequencing input: blood. The TCR originated in a woman aged 40 to 50 with Graves' hyperthyroidism that later progressed to Graves' ophthalmopathy. This chain links TRBV12-3 or TRBV12-4 with TRBJ2-7; 7 bases align to TRBD2. The CDR3 DNA reads as TGTGCCAGCACGGCCGGGAGGTACAACGAGCAGTACTTC. Amino acid sequence: CASTAGRYNEQYF.